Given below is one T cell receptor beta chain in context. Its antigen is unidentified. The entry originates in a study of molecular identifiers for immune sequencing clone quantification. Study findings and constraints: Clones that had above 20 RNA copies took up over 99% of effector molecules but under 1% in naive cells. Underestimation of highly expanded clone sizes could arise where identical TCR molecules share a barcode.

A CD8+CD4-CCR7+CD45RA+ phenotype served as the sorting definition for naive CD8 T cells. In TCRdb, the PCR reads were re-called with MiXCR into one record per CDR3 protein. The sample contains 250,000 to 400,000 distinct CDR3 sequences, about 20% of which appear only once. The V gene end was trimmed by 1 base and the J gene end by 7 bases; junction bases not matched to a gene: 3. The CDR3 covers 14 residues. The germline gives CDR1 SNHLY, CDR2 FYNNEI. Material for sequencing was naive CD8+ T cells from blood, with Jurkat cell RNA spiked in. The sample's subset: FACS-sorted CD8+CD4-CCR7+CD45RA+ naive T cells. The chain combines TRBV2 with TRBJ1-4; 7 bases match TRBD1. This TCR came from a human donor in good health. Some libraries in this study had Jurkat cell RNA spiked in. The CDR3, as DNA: TGTGCCAGCAGTGAAGGACAGGGAGTTGAAAAACTGTTTTTT. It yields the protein CASSEGQGVEKLFF.